Listed here are 28 T cell receptor beta chains from one sample, sequenced in a study of blood T cells in healthy people across ages. Primed by a sample-barcoded 5' primer and a J-beta primer mix, a second PCR proceeded for roughly 7 to 11 cycles. TCRdb used MiXCR to reprocess the 5' RACE reads, holding one entry per CDR3 protein. This table has fewer than 800,000 distinct CDR3 sequences, about 30% appearing once. Sample: blood. The receptors shown here come from a woman of 80 years or more in good health.

A note on this clonotype: A clone one base away is much larger, so this may be a read error. The chain links TRBV19 to TRBJ2-4; 8 bases line up with TRBD2. The J call is uncertain, as TRBJ2-7 better fits the DNA end. The germline CDR1 and CDR2 sequences are LNHDA and SQIVND (reference sequence). The CDR3 runs to 14 residues. The chain's CDR3 is CASSVSSGCYEQYF. DNA for the CDR3: TGTGCCAGTAGTGTTTCTAGCGGGTGCTACGAGCAGTACTTC.

As regards this clonotype: Since a much larger clone is just one base distant, this may be a read error. The rearrangement joins TRBV20-1 to TRBJ2-3; 12 bases map to TRBD2. Germline V gene data show CDR1 as DFQATT and CDR2 as SNEGSKA (reference sequence). The CDR3 runs to 18 residues. J gave up 2 bases and V 1 base, and 10 bases lay outside the gene matches. CDR3: CSARGASGGAVSTDTQYF. As DNA, the CDR3 is TGCAGTGCTAGAGGGGCTAGCGGGGGGGCCGTCTCCACAGATACGCAGTATTTT.

This clonotype has ten or more counts. The V call is TRBV5-1, the J call TRBJ2-7; TRBD1 matches at 9 bases. V shed 0 bases, J shed 5 bases, and the junction held 3 bases outside the gene matches. Per germline, CDR1 SGHRS and CDR2 YFSETQ. The CDR3 contains 14 residues. The CDR3 sequence: CASSLARTGDEQYF. Written as DNA, the CDR3 is TGCGCCAGCAGCTTGGCGAGGACAGGGGACGAGCAGTACTTC. Based on the CDR3 plus reference TRBV5-1 and TRBJ2-7, the full variable domain is KAGVTQTPRYLIKTRGQQVTLSCSPISGHRSVSWYQQTPGQGLQFLFEYFSETQRNKGNFPGRFSGRQFSNSRSEMNVSTLELGDSALYLCASSLARTGDEQYFGPGTRLTVT.

This chain joins TRBV6-5 and TRBJ2-3; 11 bases match TRBD2. V shed 2 bases and J 2 bases; nucleotides not matched to a gene: 3. CDR3 size: 16 residues. The germline V gene encodes CDR1 MNHEY and CDR2 SVGAGI. CDR3 in DNA: TGTGCCAGCAGTTACGTTAGCGGGGGGGTCACAGATACGCAGTATTTT. Amino acid sequence: CASSYVSGGVTDTQYF.

This chain connects TRBV12-3 or TRBV12-4 to TRBJ1-5; D may be TRBD1 (6 bases). The CDR3 runs 14 residues. V dropped 5 bases and J dropped 6 bases, with 14 bases sitting between them. CDR3 DNA sequence: TGTGCCAGCAGTCTACAGGGAGCGAGTCAGCCCCAGCATTTT. Protein product: CASSLQGASQPQHF.

This clonotype was picked up many times. V is TRBV4-2 and J is TRBJ2-1; D remains unclear. From germline, CDR1 is LGHNA and CDR2 YNFKEQ. Trimming left V 0 bases short and J 6 bases short, with 12 bases between. The CDR3 totals 15 residues. CDR3 nucleotide sequence: TGTGCCAGCAGCCAAGATCTTAATATAATCAATGAGCAGTTCTTC. Translating gives CASSQDLNIINEQFF.

The chain employs TRBV4-3 and TRBJ1-2, with a tentative D call TRBD1 (6 bases). V lost 3 bases to trimming and J lost 6 bases, with 23 bases between them. CDR1 and CDR2 from the germline V gene are LGHNA and YSLEER. The CDR3 totals 17 residues. As DNA, the CDR3 is TGCGCCAGCAGCCAGGGGGCCCAAGGAACCGGTAGAAATGGCTACACCTTC. The encoded protein is CASSQGAQGTGRNGYTF.

The table lists this clonotype with many counts. The V and J genes are TRBV20-1 and TRBJ2-4; 7 bases line up with TRBD2. In germline, CDR1 is DFQATT, CDR2 SNEGSKA (reference sequence). V shed 5 bases, J shed 4 bases, and the junction held 14 bases outside the gene matches. The CDR3 sequence is 16 residues long. Here the CDR3 DNA reads TGCAGTGCTCCCACTTCTCCCGGGGGGAGGAAAAACATTCAGTACTTC. Amino acid sequence: CSAPTSPGGRKNIQYF.

This chain connects TRBV5-8 to TRBJ1-2, with D perhaps TRBD1 (5 bases). This CDR3 is built from 17 residues. V lost 0 bases, J lost 4 bases, and 19 bases lay in between. Germline values: CDR1 SGHTS, CDR2 YDEGEE. CDR3 sequence reads: CASSLVGPEPSGYGYTF. CDR3 in DNA: TGTGCCAGCAGCTTGGTGGGGCCGGAACCGAGCGGCTATGGCTACACCTTC.

This clonotype came up a few times. The V gene is TRBV5-1, the J gene TRBJ2-2; TRBD1 matches 9 bases. V shed 4 bases, J shed 4 bases, and the junction held 5 bases outside the gene matches. This CDR3 is built from 15 residues. CDR1 and CDR2 from the germline V gene are SGHRS and YFSETQ. CDR3: CASSEGQGSTGELFF. DNA for the CDR3: TGCGCCAGCAGCGAGGGACAGGGTAGCACCGGGGAGCTGTTTTTT.

This clonotype showed up just a few times. The genes are TRBV12-3 or TRBV12-4 and TRBJ1-1; D unresolved. This CDR3 region has 14 residues. V shed 11 bases and J shed 0 bases, with 16 bases lying between them. In DNA form, the CDR3 reads TGTGCCGGAAAAAGGGAAGGAATGAACACTGAAGCTTTCTTT. Its translation: CAGKREGMNTEAFF.

V gene TRBV28 combines with J gene TRBJ1-2; D perhaps matches TRBD1 (5 bases). The germline V gene has CDR1 MDHEN and CDR2 SYDVKM. The V and J ends lost 5 bases and 1 base respectively, with 11 bases between them. There are 14 residues in the CDR3. The CDR3 here is CASSVGTGNYGYTF. For the CDR3, the DNA is TGTGCCAGCAGTGTAGGGACGGGTAACTATGGCTACACCTTC.

This clonotype was detected only a few times. The rearrangement uses TRBV7-9 and TRBJ1-4; D remains unclear. Looked up from germline, CDR1 is SEHNR and CDR2 is FQNEAQ (reference sequence). The CDR3 is 14 residues long. Trimming cost V 1 base and J 8 bases, with 11 bases left between them. The CDR3 sequence: CASSLGSAAEKLFF. The CDR3 DNA follows: TGTGCCAGCAGCTTAGGGTCAGCAGCGGAAAAACTGTTTTTT.

The J gene is TRBJ1-2, the V gene TRBV5-4; possible D gene TRBD1, 5 bases. CDR1 and CDR2 (germline): SGHNT, YYREEE (reference sequence). V was cut by 4 bases and J by 3 bases, with 13 bases left in between. This CDR3 has 14 amino acids. CDR3: CASSPRDSHYGYTF. The CDR3 DNA is TGTGCCAGCAGCCCCCGCGACAGTCACTATGGCTACACCTTC.

For this clonotype: This sequence is one base from a far larger clone and is likely a read error. The rearrangement uses TRBV7-9 and TRBJ1-4, with a possible D match to TRBD1 (5 bases). Germline lookup yields CDR1 SEHNR and CDR2 FQNEAQ (reference sequence). CDR3 length: 14 amino acids. This CDR3 reads CASSLRGTNEKPFF. Here the CDR3 DNA reads TGTGCCAGCAGCTTACGGGGGACTAATGAAAAACCGTTTTTT.

This clonotype was recorded a few times. V gene TRBV7-9 combines with J gene TRBJ1-1; no reliable D call. The CDR3 sequence is 14 residues long. Trimming took 1 base from V and 6 from J, leaving 12 bases between them. CDR1 SEHNR and CDR2 FQNEAQ come from the germline V gene (reference sequence). Here the CDR3 DNA reads TGTGCCAGCAGCTTAGATTACGGAAGTTCTGAAGCTTTCTTT. This codes for CASSLDYGSSEAFF.

This clonotype was picked up many times. The chain has TRBV7-2 and TRBJ2-2; D is uncertain. The CDR3 runs to 14 residues. From germline, CDR1 is SGHTA and CDR2 FQGNSA. V was clipped by 4 bases and J by 4 bases, with 10 bases between them. Written as DNA, the CDR3 is TGTGCCAGCAGCTCAAGCTACCTCACCGGGGAGCTGTTTTTT. This sequence encodes CASSSSYLTGELFF. Based on the CDR3 plus reference TRBV7-2 and TRBJ2-2, the full variable domain is GAGVSQSPSNKVTEKGKDVELRCDPISGHTALYWYRQSLGQGLEFLIYFQGNSAPDKSGLPSDRFSAERTGGSVSTLTIQRTQQEDSAVYLCASSSSYLTGELFFGEGSRLTVL.

This clonotype came up a few times. A much larger clone is a single base away; this may be a read error. The chain combines TRBV10-3 with TRBJ2-3; D is possibly TRBD2 (6 bases). The CDR3 is 14 amino acids. CDR1 is ENHRY and CDR2 is SYGVKD in the germline V gene. For the CDR3, the DNA is TGTGCCATCAGGGAGTCGGGGGGCACAGATACGCAGTATTTT. Amino acid sequence: CAIRESGGTDTQYF.

This rearrangement joins TRBV20-1 to TRBJ2-7; TRBD1 or TRBD2 may be the D gene (7 bases each). Trimming cost V 1 base and J 2 bases, with 15 bases left between them. The length of the CDR3 is 15 residues. Germline V gives CDR1 DFQATT, CDR2 SNEGSKA (reference sequence). The CDR3 is CSARAASGGAYEQYF. Written as DNA, the CDR3 is TGCAGTGCTAGAGCCGCTTCAGGGGGGGCCTACGAGCAGTACTTC.

The V gene is TRBV20-1, the J gene TRBJ1-5, with D perhaps TRBD1 (5 bases). Germline-derived CDR1 and CDR2 are DFQATT and SNEGSKA (reference sequence). The length of the CDR3 is 15 residues. V was cut by 0 bases and J by 2 bases, with 11 bases left in between. CDR3 sequence reads: CSARDPQGGNQPQHF. For the CDR3, the DNA is TGCAGTGCTAGAGATCCCCAGGGCGGCAATCAGCCCCAGCATTTT.

The V call is TRBV6-6, the J call TRBJ1-1; the match to TRBD1 covers 8 bases. The CDR3 extends over 17 amino acids. Germline lookup yields CDR1 MNHNY and CDR2 SVGAGI (reference sequence). The J segment lost 6 bases and the V segment lost 2 bases, leaving 14 bases of the junction unmatched. The CDR3 coding sequence is TGTGCCAGCAGTTACGGGGGGCAGGGGGCCATATCCGCTGAAGCTTTCTTT. Amino acid sequence: CASSYGGQGAISAEAFF.

This clonotype was counted at least ten times. The CDR3 nucleotides are TGTGCCAGCAGCTCAGGGGGACTAGCGGGGGAGACCCAGTACTTC. Translated, it gives CASSSGGLAGETQYF. This chain joins TRBV7-2 and TRBJ2-5; 13 bases fit TRBD2. Germline CDR1 SGHTA, CDR2 FQGNSA. The CDR3 length is 15 residues. Losses at the gene ends were 4 bases for V and 5 bases for J; bases not matched to a gene: 4.

This clonotype has at least ten counts. This chain joins TRBV2 and TRBJ1-2; a weak D match, TRBD1 (6 bases). The CDR3 is made up of 14 amino acids. Between the trimmed V and J ends, which lost 10 bases and 3 bases, there was a span of 18 bases. Germline-derived CDR1 and CDR2 are SNHLY and FYNNEI. CDR3 bases: TGTGCCAACGTGAGGGGGGATCCGGACTATGGCTACACCTTC. As protein: CANVRGDPDYGYTF.

This clonotype was picked up many times. V is TRBV7-2 and J is TRBJ1-6; TRBD1 is a possible D gene (6 bases). Between the trimmed V and J ends, which lost 8 bases and 4 bases, there was a span of 15 bases. This CDR3 has 15 residues. Germline loops: CDR1 SGHTA, CDR2 FQGNSA. As DNA, the CDR3 is TGTGCCAGCCCCCCAGGGGTCCTTTATAATTCACCCCTCCACTTT. Translating it yields CASPPGVLYNSPLHF.

Ten or more counts support this clonotype. The CDR3 protein is CSASRDGTYEQYF. In DNA, the CDR3 is TGCAGTGCCAGCCGGGACGGGACCTACGAGCAGTACTTC. This sequence joins TRBV20-1 and TRBJ2-7; tentatively, D is TRBD1 or TRBD2 (5 bases each). The CDR3 loop spans 13 amino acids. Germline CDR1 DFQATT, CDR2 SNEGSKA (reference sequence). Trimming shortened V by 6 bases and J by 2 bases, and 14 bases separated the two germline ends.

The genes are TRBV20-1 and TRBJ1-2; tentatively, D is TRBD1 (6 bases). From germline, CDR1 is DFQATT and CDR2 SNEGSKA (reference sequence). This CDR3 contains 14 residues. Trimming pared 4 bases from V and 0 bases from J, leaving 12 bases between. In DNA form, the CDR3 reads TGCAGTGCTAACAGGGCCCAGGCTAACTATGGCTACACCTTC. It yields the protein CSANRAQANYGYTF.

A word on this clonotype: A much larger clone lies one base from this, so it may be a read error. The chain is built from TRBV10-3 and TRBJ2-4; D gene ambiguous. The J call may be incorrect, as the DNA end agrees better with TRBJ2-7. Germline values: CDR1 ENHRY, CDR2 SYGVKD. This CDR3 comprises 14 residues. CDR3 residues: CAISETGTGYEQYF. The CDR3 nucleotides read TGTGCCATCAGTGAGACTGGAACCGGCTACGAGCAGTACTTC.

This clonotype was recorded many times. The V call is TRBV4-2, the J call TRBJ1-2; D possibly corresponds to TRBD1 (5 bases). From germline, CDR1 is LGHNA and CDR2 YNFKEQ. Deletions cut 0 bases from V and 2 bases from J, with 10 bases between. This CDR3 has 15 amino acids. CDR3 nucleotides: TGTGCCAGCAGCCAAGAGGGGCGTGGGAACTATGGCTACACCTTC. It encodes CASSQEGRGNYGYTF.